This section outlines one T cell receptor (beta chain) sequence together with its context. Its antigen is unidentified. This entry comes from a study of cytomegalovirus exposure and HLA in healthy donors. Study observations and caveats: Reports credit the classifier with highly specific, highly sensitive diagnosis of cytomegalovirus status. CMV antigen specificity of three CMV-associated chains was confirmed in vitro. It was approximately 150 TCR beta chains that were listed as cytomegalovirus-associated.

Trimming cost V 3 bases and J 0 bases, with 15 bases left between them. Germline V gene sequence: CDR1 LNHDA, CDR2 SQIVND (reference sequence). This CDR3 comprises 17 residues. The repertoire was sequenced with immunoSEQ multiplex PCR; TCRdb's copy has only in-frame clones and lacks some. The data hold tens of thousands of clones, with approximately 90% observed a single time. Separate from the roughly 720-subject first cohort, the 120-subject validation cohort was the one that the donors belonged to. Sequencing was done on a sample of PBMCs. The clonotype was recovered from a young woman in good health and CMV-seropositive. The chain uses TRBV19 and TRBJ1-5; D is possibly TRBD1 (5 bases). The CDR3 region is CASSMFVSDTSNQPQHF. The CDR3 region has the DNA TGTGCCAGTAGTATGTTTGTATCGGACACTAGCAATCAGCCCCAGCATTTT.